This TCR beta chain was retrieved from a study of PD-L1 blockade in urothelial cancer. Described time point: pretreatment peripheral blood. As to this clone: Its antigen is not known.

The repertoire was sequenced with immunoSEQ multiplex PCR; TCRdb's copy has only in-frame clones and lacks some. This table holds 95,000 to 100,000 clones, more than 75% found once. General study results and limits: When measured at 3 weeks, tumor-associated blood clones expanded more in durable-benefit patients.

Material: PBMCs, obtained around atezolizumab (anti-PD-L1) treatment. The clonotype was recovered from a man in his sixties with urothelial cancer.

CDR3 region: CASSLDSLTEQYF. CDR3 nucleotide sequence: TGCGCCAGCAGCTTGGATTCCCTGACTGAGCAGTACTTC. This rearrangement joins TRBV5-1 to TRBJ2-7, with D hard to call. The V gene lost 0 bases and the J gene lost 7 bases, with 11 bases spanning the gap. Looked up from germline, CDR1 is SGHRS and CDR2 is YFSETQ. The CDR3 contains 13 residues.